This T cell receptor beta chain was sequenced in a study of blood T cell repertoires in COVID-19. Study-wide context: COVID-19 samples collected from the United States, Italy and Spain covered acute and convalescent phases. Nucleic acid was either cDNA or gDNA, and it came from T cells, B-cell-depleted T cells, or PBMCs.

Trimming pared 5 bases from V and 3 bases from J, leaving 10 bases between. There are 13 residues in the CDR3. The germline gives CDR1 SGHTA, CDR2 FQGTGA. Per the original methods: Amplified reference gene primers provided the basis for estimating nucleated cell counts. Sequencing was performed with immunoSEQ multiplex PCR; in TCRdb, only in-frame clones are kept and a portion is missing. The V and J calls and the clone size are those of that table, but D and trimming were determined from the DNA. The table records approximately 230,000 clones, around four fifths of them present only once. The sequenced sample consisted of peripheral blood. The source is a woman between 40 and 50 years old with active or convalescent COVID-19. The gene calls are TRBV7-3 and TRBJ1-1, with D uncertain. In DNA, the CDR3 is TGTGCCAGCAGCGCGGGTAGGGACACTGAAGCTTTCTTT. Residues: CASSAGRDTEAFF. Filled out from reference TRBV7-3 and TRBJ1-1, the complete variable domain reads GAGVSQTPSNKVTEKGKYVELRCDPISGHTALYWYRQSLGQGPEFLIYFQGTGAADDSGLPNDRFFAVRPEGSVSTLKIQRTERGDSAVYLCASSAGRDTEAFFGQGTRLTVV.